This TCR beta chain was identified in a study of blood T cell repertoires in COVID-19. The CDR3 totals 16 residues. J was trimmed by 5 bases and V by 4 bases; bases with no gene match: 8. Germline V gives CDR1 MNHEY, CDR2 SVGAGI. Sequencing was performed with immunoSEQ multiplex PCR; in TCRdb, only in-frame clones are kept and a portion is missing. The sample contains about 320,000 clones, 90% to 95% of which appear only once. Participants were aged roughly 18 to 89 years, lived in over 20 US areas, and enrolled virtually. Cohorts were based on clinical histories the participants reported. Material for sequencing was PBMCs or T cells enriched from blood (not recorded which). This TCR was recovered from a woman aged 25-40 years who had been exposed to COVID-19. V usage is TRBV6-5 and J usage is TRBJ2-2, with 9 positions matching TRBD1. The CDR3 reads CASSFETGGWTGELFF. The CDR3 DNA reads TGTGCCAGCAGTTTCGAGACAGGGGGTTGGACCGGGGAGCTGTTTTTT.